This TCR beta chain was identified during a study of T cells after yellow fever vaccination. Generation of TCR cDNA used 5'RACE template switching (which added a universal primer site and UMIs). Each CDR3 protein gets one entry after TCRdb re-called the 5' RACE reads with MiXCR. This table has roughly 300,000 distinct CDR3 sequences, 6.8% appearing once. Comments on this clonotype: Antigen unknown.

Looked up from germline, CDR1 is SGHAT and CDR2 is FQNNGV. The CDR3 extends over 15 amino acids. Trimming removed 5 bases from V and 1 base from J, with 12 bases in between. Study-wide results and limits: Once the booster was given, most primary-vaccination clones reappeared, at 95% to 98% for CD4 and over 75% for CD8. A minor fraction of clonotypes spanned both CD4 and CD8 compartments. The bulk population could contribute abundant contaminating clonotypes to FACS-sorted repertoires.

This TCR came from a man aged 18 to 29 who received the YFV17D yellow fever vaccine. This specimen consisted of PBMCs, obtained around 45 days after the first yellow fever vaccination. The chain has TRBV11-2 and TRBJ2-1, with D possibly TRBD1 on 5 matching bases. The CDR3, as DNA: TGTGCCAGCAGCAACAGCCAGGGATCCTACAATGAGCAGTTCTTC. It codes for CASSNSQGSYNEQFF.